The TCR beta chain described here comes from a study of blood T cell repertoires in COVID-19 (TCRdb year 2020). At the level of the whole study: The collaborator samples originated in the United States, Italy and Spain and spanned the acute and convalescent phases of COVID-19. The prospective study material was composed of cDNA or gDNA derived from T cells, B-cell-depleted T cells, or PBMCs. Deeply sampled blood TCRbeta repertoires from subjects exposed to, actively infected with, or recovered from COVID-19 were included in the dataset. The repertoires were released in a freely available public database meant as a resource for research on the immune response to SARS-CoV-2. Samples came from the ongoing ImmuneRACE study (first 160 participants) plus 1,254 subjects from 6 global collaborators. A de-identified subject ID, COVID-19 status, age in years and sex were almost always included in the sample metadata. Where available, HLA class I and class II types were obtained from metadata supplied by the sample provider rather than from assay-based typing. Overall results and qualifications from the work: The amount of clinical and demographic metadata varied by source and participant and was provided uncurated.

To note about this clone: Its antigen is still unknown. There are no base qualities to consult, and no much larger clone falls within one base.

TCRbeta CDR3 regions were amplified from genomic DNA using the immunoSEQ Assay, a bias-controlled multiplex PCR. Per the authors' processing: The number of nucleated cells in each sample was estimated from the amplification of reference gene primers within the assay. Sequence reads were collapsed and filtered to measure the absolute abundance of every unique TCRbeta CDR3 rearrangement. For each sample, productive Simpson clonality was calculated by taking the square root of Simpson's diversity index across productive rearrangements. Held by TCRdb, this immuneACCESS table contains in-frame sequences only and omits some clones. Under half of the omission traces to an unresolved V gene where checked; the cause of the rest is unknown. V and J calls and clone size are copied from that table; D and trimming were computed from the DNA. The sample yields some 100,000 clones; approximately 84% were counted once. 17% of the sample lies in the top ten.

CDR1 and CDR2 are read off the germline V gene (reference sequence) as GTSNPN and SVGIG. V loses 3 bases, J loses 0 bases, and the germline ends lie 6 bases apart. Including cysteine and phenylalanine, the CDR3 has 13 amino acids. This entry keeps only the CDR3 DNA: 39 bases, framed from base 1. The collaborating institutions used their own protocols to collect whole blood in K2EDTA tubes. For TCRbeta analysis, collaborators shipped samples as frozen whole blood, isolated PBMCs, or DNA extracted from either of those sample types. Sequencing used peripheral blood. The clonotype was recovered from a woman aged 60-75 years with acute or convalescent COVID-19. The chain uses TRBV30 and TRBJ1-5, with the D gene not clear enough to name. The DNA reads TGTGCCTGGAGACGCTATAGCAATCAGCCCCAGCATTTT. Translated, this is CAWRRYSNQPQHF.